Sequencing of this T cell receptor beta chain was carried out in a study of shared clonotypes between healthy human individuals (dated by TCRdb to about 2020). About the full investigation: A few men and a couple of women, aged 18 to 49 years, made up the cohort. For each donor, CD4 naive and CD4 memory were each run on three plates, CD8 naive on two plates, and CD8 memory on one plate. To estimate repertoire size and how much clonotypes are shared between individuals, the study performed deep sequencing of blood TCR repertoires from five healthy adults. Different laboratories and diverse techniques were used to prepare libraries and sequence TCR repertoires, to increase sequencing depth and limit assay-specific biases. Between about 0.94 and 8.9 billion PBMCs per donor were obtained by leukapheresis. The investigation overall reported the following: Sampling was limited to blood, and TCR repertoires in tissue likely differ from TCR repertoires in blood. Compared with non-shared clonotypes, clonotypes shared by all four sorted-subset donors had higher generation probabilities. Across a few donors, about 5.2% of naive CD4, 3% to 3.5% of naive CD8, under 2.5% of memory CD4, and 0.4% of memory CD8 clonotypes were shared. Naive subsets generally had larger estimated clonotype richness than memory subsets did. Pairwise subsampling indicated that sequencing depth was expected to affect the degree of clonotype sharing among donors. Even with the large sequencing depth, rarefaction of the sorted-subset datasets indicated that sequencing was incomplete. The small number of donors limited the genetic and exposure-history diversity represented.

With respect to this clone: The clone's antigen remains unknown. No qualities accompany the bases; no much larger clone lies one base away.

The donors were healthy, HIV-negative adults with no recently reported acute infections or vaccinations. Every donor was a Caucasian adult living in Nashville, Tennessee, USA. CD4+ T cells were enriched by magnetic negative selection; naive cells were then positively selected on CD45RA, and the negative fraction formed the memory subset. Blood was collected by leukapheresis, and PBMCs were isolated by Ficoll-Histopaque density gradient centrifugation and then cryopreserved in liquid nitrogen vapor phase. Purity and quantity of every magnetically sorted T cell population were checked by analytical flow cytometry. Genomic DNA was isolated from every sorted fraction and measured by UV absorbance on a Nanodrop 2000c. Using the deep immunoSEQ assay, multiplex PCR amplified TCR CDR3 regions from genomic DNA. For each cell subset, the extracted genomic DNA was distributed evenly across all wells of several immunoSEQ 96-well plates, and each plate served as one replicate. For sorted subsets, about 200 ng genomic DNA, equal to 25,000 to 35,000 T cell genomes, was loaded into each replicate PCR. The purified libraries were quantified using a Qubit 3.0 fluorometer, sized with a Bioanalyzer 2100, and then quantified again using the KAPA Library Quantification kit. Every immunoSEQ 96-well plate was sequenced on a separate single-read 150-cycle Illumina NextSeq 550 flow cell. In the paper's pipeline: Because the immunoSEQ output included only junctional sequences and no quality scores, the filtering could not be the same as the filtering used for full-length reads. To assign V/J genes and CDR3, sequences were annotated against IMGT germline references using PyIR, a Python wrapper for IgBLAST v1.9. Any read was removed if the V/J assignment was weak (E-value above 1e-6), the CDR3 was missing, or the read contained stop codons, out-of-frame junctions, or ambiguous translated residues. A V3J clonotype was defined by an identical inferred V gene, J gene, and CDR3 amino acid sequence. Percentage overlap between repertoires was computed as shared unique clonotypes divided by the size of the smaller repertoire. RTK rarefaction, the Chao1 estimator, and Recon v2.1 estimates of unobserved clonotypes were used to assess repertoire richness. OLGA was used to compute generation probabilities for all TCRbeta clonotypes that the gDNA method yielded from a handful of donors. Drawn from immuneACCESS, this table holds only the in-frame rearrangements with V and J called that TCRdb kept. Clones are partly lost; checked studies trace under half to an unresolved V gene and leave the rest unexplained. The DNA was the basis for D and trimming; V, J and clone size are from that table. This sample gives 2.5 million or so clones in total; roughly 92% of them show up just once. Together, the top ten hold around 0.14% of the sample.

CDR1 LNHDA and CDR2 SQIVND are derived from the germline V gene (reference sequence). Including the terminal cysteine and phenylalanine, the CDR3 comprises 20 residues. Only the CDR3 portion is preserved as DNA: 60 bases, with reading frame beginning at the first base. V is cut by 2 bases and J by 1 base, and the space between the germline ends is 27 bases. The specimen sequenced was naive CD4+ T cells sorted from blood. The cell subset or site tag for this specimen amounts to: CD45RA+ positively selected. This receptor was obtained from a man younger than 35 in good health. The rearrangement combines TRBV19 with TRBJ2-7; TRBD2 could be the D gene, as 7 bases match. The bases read TGTGCCAGTAGTATAAGCCCCACCATGGGGGGAGGGACAACTTCCTACGAGCAGTACTTC. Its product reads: CASSISPTMGGGTTSYEQYF.